This T cell receptor beta chain was recovered during a study of a mutant IDH1 vaccine in newly diagnosed glioma. Study at large: Earlier care involved radiotherapy, temozolomide, or both, and the majority received both.

The CDR3 is made up of 16 amino acids. J was trimmed by 3 bases and V by 6 bases; bases with no gene match: 6. Looked up from germline, CDR1 is WNHNN and CDR2 is SYGVQD (reference sequence). Points on this clone: Its target is not known.

TCRdb's table, derived via immunoSEQ multiplex PCR, lists solely in-frame clones and lacks some. The table records 110,000 or so clones, roughly nine tenths of them present only once. The time point here: week 11, during vaccination. A 20-mer mutant IDH1 peptide at 300 ug was injected subcutaneously with topical imiquimod. This clonotype was sampled from a woman between 50 and 59 years old with glioma. The source was PBMCs, collected from a glioma patient whose treatment included an IDH1 peptide vaccine. This chain connects TRBV10-1 to TRBJ2-1, with 12 positions matching TRBD2. This chain's CDR3 is CASSPSGRGGYNEQFF. The CDR3 region has the DNA TGCGCCAGCAGCCCTAGCGGGAGGGGGGGCTACAATGAGCAGTTCTTC.